These 6 T cell receptor beta chains came from one sample sequenced in a study of T cell clonality in common variable immunodeficiency. Profiled with immunoSEQ multiplex PCR; TCRdb holds only in-frame clones, not every one. Listed for the sample are approximately 44,000 clones, none seen a single time. The material sequenced was peripheral blood mononuclear cells. The receptors originated from a person aged 18 to 70 in good health.

This clone has at least ten counts. The read ends 3 residues early relative to the CDR3; the germline J gene fills the gap. V is TRBV7-2 and J is TRBJ1-5, with a weak D call TRBD1 (6 bases). The length of the CDR3 is 15 residues. Germline CDR1 SGHTA, CDR2 FQGNSA. Trimming pared 3 bases from V and 4 bases from J, leaving 13 bases between. The CDR3 reads CASSLGARENQPQHF. The CDR3 DNA, read in part, is TGTGCCAGCAGCTTGGGGGCCCGAGAGAATCAGCCC.

This clone was picked up many times. Coverage ceases 3 residues before the CDR3 finishes, and the germline J gene fills in the end. The chain combines TRBV5-1 with TRBJ1-2; possible D gene TRBD1, 5 bases. The CDR3 has 15 residues. Trimming pared 3 bases from V and 4 bases from J, leaving 16 bases between. Germline V gene sequence: CDR1 SGHRS, CDR2 YFSETQ. The CDR3 region is CASSSNPQAPYGYTF. The CDR3 bases that were read are TGCGCCAGCAGCTCTAATCCACAGGCCCCCTATGGC.

In the case of this clone: The read ends 3 residues shy of where the CDR3 ends; the end is completed using the germline J gene. The V gene is TRBV11-2, the J gene TRBJ2-3; perhaps TRBD1 as D (5 bases). Per germline, CDR1 SGHAT and CDR2 FQNNGV. The CDR3 contains 14 residues. Trimming took off 11 bases at V and 2 bases at J, with 17 bases between the two ends. CDR3 protein: CAGQRQLNTDTQYF. CDR3 bases read: TGTGCCGGCCAGAGACAGCTAAACACAGATACG.

The table lists this clone with many counts. The read halts 3 residues ahead of the CDR3 end, with the missing end drawn from the germline J gene. The chain carries TRBV11-2 and TRBJ1-1, with TRBD1 as a possible D gene (5 bases). Germline loops: CDR1 SGHAT, CDR2 FQNNGV. Trimming cost V 5 bases and J 4 bases, with 14 bases left between them. The CDR3 loop spans 14 amino acids. The CDR3 here is CASSVQVSGTEAFF. The CDR3 DNA, read in part, is TGTGCCAGCAGCGTACAGGTTTCGGGCACTGAA.

This clone was counted ten times or more. The read finishes 3 residues shy of the CDR3 end, and the germline J gene is used to complete it. V is TRBV7-2 and J is TRBJ1-1, with 8 positions matching TRBD1. CDR1 SGHTA and CDR2 FQGNSA come from the germline V gene. Unmatched junction bases numbered 9, after V lost 5 bases and J lost 4 bases. This CDR3 is 15 amino acids long. The covered CDR3 bases are TGTGCCAGCAGCATCCCAGGGGGCGCCGGCACTGAA. Residues: CASSIPGGAGTE. The entire CDR3 sequence reads CASSIPGGAGTEAFF.

This clone has a count of ten or more. The read finishes 3 residues shy of the CDR3 end, and the germline J gene is used to complete it. The J gene is TRBJ2-1, the V gene TRBV7-8; 8 nucleotides align to TRBD1. The CDR3 is 15 amino acids. Looked up from germline, CDR1 is SGHVS and CDR2 is FQNEAQ. After removal of 2 bases from V and 5 bases from J, the junction contained 5 bases not matched to a gene. CDR3 DNA (partial): TGTGCCAGCAGCTTAATCCGGACAGGGAACAATGAG. Protein: CASSLIRTGNNE. The CDR3 reads in full as CASSLIRTGNNEQFF.